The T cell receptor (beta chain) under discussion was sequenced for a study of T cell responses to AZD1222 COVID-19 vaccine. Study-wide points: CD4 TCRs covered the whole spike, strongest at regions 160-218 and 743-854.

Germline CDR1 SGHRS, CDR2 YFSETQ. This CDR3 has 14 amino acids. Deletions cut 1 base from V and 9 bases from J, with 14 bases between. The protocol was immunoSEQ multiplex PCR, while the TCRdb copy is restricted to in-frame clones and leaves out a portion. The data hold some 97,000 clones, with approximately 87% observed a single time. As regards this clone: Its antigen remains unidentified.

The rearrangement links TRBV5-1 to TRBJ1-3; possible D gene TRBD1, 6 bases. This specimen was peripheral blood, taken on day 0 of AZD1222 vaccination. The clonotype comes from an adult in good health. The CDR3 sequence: CASSLNVEQGTIYF. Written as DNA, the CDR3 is TGCGCCAGCAGCTTGAACGTGGAACAGGGCACCATATATTTT. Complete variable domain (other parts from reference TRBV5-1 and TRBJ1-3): KAGVTQTPRYLIKTRGQQVTLSCSPISGHRSVSWYQQTPGQGLQFLFEYFSETQRNKGNFPGRFSGRQFSNSRSEMNVSTLELGDSALYLCASSLNVEQGTIYFGEGSWLTVV.